The rows below give T cell receptor beta chains drawn from one sample of a study of blood T cell repertoires in COVID-19. Method: immunoSEQ multiplex PCR; TCRdb's copy keeps in-frame clones and lacks some. The sample has 350,000 to 400,000 clones, 75% to 90% seen once. Sequencing used PBMCs or T cells enriched from blood (not recorded which). Receptor source: a man between 18 and 29 years old who had recovered from COVID-19. Each CDR3 is given without its conserved first and last residue. The order of the fields is CDR3 length, J gene, V gene, CDR3 protein.

cdr3_length: 13
j_call: TRBJ1-1
v_call: TRBV14
cdr3_aa: ASSQAPGGNTEAF

cdr3_length: 14
j_call: TRBJ1-5
v_call: TRBV19
cdr3_aa: ASSIEDRGAVQPQH

cdr3_length: 15
j_call: TRBJ2-3
v_call: TRBV5-1
cdr3_aa: ASSLTGQAYDADTQY

cdr3_length: 12
j_call: TRBJ2-3
v_call: TRBV6-5
cdr3_aa: ASAGQVSTDTQY

cdr3_length: 11
j_call: TRBJ1-5
v_call: TRBV7-3
cdr3_aa: ASSLRVGEPQH

cdr3_length: 14
j_call: TRBJ2-1
v_call: TRBV5-4
cdr3_aa: ASTLGLAGGAGEQF

cdr3_length: 14
j_call: TRBJ1-4
v_call: TRBV9
cdr3_aa: ASSVEGTATNEKLF

cdr3_length: 11
j_call: TRBJ1-1
v_call: TRBV28
cdr3_aa: ASSLGVNTEAF

cdr3_length: 12
j_call: TRBJ2-7
v_call: TRBV6-2/TRBV6-3
cdr3_aa: ASSRTGATYEQY

cdr3_length: 12
j_call: TRBJ1-6
v_call: TRBV18
cdr3_aa: ASSPATGSSPLH

cdr3_length: 17
j_call: TRBJ2-3
v_call: TRBV12-2
cdr3_aa: ASRLRKETSGRRTDTQY

cdr3_length: 12
j_call: TRBJ2-7
v_call: TRBV27
cdr3_aa: ASRWSGRSYEQY

cdr3_length: 14
j_call: TRBJ2-7
v_call: TRBV3-1/TRBV3-2
cdr3_aa: ASSHGGQGRSRKQY

cdr3_length: 13
j_call: TRBJ2-3
v_call: TRBV7-9
cdr3_aa: ASSSTTSSTDTQY

cdr3_length: 12
j_call: TRBJ2-4
v_call: TRBV28
cdr3_aa: ASSGTGVSNIQY

cdr3_length: 13
j_call: TRBJ2-7
v_call: TRBV6-5
cdr3_aa: ASREGQGITYEQY

cdr3_length: 12
j_call: TRBJ2-3
v_call: TRBV9
cdr3_aa: ASSVGGSTDTQY

cdr3_length: 12
j_call: TRBJ1-6
v_call: TRBV7-9
cdr3_aa: ASSFDRGYSPLH

cdr3_length: 11
j_call: TRBJ2-2
v_call: TRBV12-3/TRBV12-4
cdr3_aa: ASSLRNTGELF

cdr3_length: 13
j_call: TRBJ1-6
v_call: TRBV5-1
cdr3_aa: ASSLGREGDSPLH

cdr3_length: 17
j_call: TRBJ1-1
v_call: TRBV27
cdr3_aa: ASSSRRGIRGRLNTEAF

cdr3_length: 13
j_call: TRBJ2-2
v_call: TRBV6-5
cdr3_aa: ASTGGTLNTGELF

cdr3_length: 15
j_call: TRBJ2-1
v_call: TRBV3-1/TRBV3-2
cdr3_aa: ASSLVRAGALRWEQF

cdr3_length: 12
j_call: TRBJ2-1
v_call: TRBV7-2
cdr3_aa: ASSRVEGALEQF

cdr3_length: 10
j_call: TRBJ1-4
v_call: TRBV29-1
cdr3_aa: SVGTRGEKLF